The 13 T cell receptor beta chains below all came from one sample that was sequenced in a study of cytomegalovirus exposure and HLA in healthy donors. Profiled with immunoSEQ multiplex PCR; TCRdb holds only in-frame clones, not every one. The data show about 150,000 clones, 85% to 95% seen once. The source material was PBMCs. These receptors all come from a man aged 18 to 29 in good health and CMV-seropositive.

The gene calls are TRBV11-2 and TRBJ2-1; 8 nucleotides align to TRBD1. Per the germline V gene, CDR1 is SGHAT and CDR2 is FQNNGV. Trimming at V came to 6 bases and at J to 8 bases, leaving 12 bases not matched to a gene. The CDR3 sequence is 15 residues long. CDR3 protein: CASSSGQGTRDEQFF. The CDR3 DNA sequence: TGTGCCAGCAGTTCCGGACAGGGAACAAGGGATGAGCAGTTCTTC. Full variable domain (remainder filled in from reference TRBV11-2 and TRBJ2-1): EAGVAQSPRYKIIEKRQSVAFWCNPISGHATLYWYQQILGQGPKLLIQFQNNGVVDDSQLPKDRFSAERLKGVDSTLKIQPAKLEDSAVYLCASSSGQGTRDEQFFGPGTRLTVL.

J is TRBJ2-5 and V is TRBV28; TRBD2 might be the D (5 bases). Trimming took off 4 bases at V and 3 bases at J, with 15 bases between the two ends. Germline CDR1 MDHEN, CDR2 SYDVKM. This CDR3 spans 15 amino acids. The CDR3 here is CASSSNGLVKETQYF. CDR3 DNA: TGTGCCAGCAGTTCAAACGGACTCGTAAAAGAGACCCAGTACTTC.

The DNA for the CDR3 is TGTGCCAGCAGCCGAAGCGGGCCTCGGTCTGAGCAGTTCTTC. Translating gives CASSRSGPRSEQFF. This chain connects TRBV4-2 to TRBJ2-1; D may be TRBD2 (6 bases). Germline loops: CDR1 LGHNA, CDR2 YNFKEQ. The CDR3 length is 14 residues. Between the trimmed V and J ends, which lost 4 bases and 9 bases, there was a span of 16 bases.

The rearrangement uses TRBV7-8 and TRBJ1-2, with 11 bases fitting TRBD1. V shed 6 bases and J 6 bases; nucleotides not matched to a gene: 9. The CDR3 spans 15 residues. The germline gives CDR1 SGHVS, CDR2 FQNEAQ. The DNA of the CDR3 is TGTGCCAGCAGTCCAGGACAGGGGGCGCCGAATGGCTACACCTTC. Translating gives CASSPGQGAPNGYTF.

This rearrangement joins TRBV18 to TRBJ2-3, with D possibly matching TRBD1 (5 bases). The V gene's germline CDR1 is KGHSH and CDR2 LQKENI. Trimming removed 3 bases at V and 6 bases at J, with 13 bases between. This CDR3 is built from 14 residues. CDR3 sequence (DNA): TGTGCCAGCTCACCTCTTTCAGGGTTCGATACGCAGTATTTT. Translated, it gives CASSPLSGFDTQYF.

The rearrangement uses TRBV11-2 and TRBJ2-7; 7 bases are shared with TRBD2. The CDR3 consists of 17 residues. CDR1 is SGHAT and CDR2 is FQNNGV in the germline V gene. The J segment lost 2 bases and the V segment lost 1 base, leaving 11 bases of the junction unmatched. CDR3 sequence reads: CASSLGGSREIPYEQYF. Written as DNA, the CDR3 is TGTGCCAGCAGCTTAGGAGGGTCGCGGGAGATACCCTACGAGCAGTACTTC.

The chain employs TRBV25-1 and TRBJ2-7; 8 nucleotides line up with TRBD2. The CDR3 is made up of 14 amino acids. Trimming cost V 10 bases and J 3 bases; bases outside gene matches: 11. The germline gives CDR1 MGHDK, CDR2 SYGVNS. The DNA of the CDR3 is TGTGCCATAAAGCGGGGGACGGACCACTACGAGCAGTACTTC. It encodes CAIKRGTDHYEQYF.

The rearrangement links TRBV13 to TRBJ2-3, with D possibly TRBD2 on 6 matching bases. V was pared by 7 bases and J by 3 bases, with 20 bases between. This CDR3 is 16 amino acids long. Germline V CDR1 and CDR2: PRHDT, FYEKMQ (reference sequence). The CDR3 loop is CASNPLRLALTDTQYF. CDR3 nucleotides: TGTGCCAGCAACCCCCTCCGGCTAGCGTTAACAGATACGCAGTATTTT.

The rearrangement uses TRBV5-4 and TRBJ2-2; 8 bases match TRBD2. V was pared by 3 bases and J by 4 bases, with 5 bases of the junction left unmatched. Germline values: CDR1 SGHNT, CDR2 YYREEE (reference sequence). The CDR3 sequence is 15 residues long. CDR3 sequence: CASSSVAGGTGELFF. As DNA, the CDR3 is TGTGCCAGCAGCTCAGTGGCGGGAGGCACCGGGGAGCTGTTTTTT.

This clone was seen only a few times. V is TRBV6-1 and J is TRBJ1-2; TRBD1 agrees at 7 bases. Germline assignment: CDR1 MNHNS and CDR2 SASEGT. The length of the CDR3 is 13 residues. After removal of 6 bases from V and 2 bases from J, the junction contained 3 bases not matched to a gene. CDR3 protein: CASSQGQNYGYTF. CDR3 in DNA: TGTGCCAGCAGCCAGGGACAGAACTATGGCTACACCTTC.

In its sample, this clone was seen once. The chain combines TRBV11-2 with TRBJ1-3; D is ambiguous. Looked up from germline, CDR1 is SGHAT and CDR2 is FQNNGV. The CDR3 contains 13 residues. V was trimmed by 8 bases and J by 1 base, leaving 9 bases between them. CDR3 in DNA: TGTGCCAGCGGGCCCCAGTCTGGAAACACCATATATTTT. Its protein is CASGPQSGNTIYF.

The rearrangement links TRBV4-1 to TRBJ2-1; 8 bases align to TRBD1. Per the germline V gene, CDR1 is MGHRA and CDR2 is YSYEKL. This CDR3 has 14 amino acids. The V and J ends lost 3 bases and 14 bases, in that order; junction bases with no gene match: 12. CDR3 sequence (DNA): TGCGCCAGCAGCCAGGCGGCATCAGGGGGCGAGGAGTTCTTC. This codes for CASSQAASGGEEFF.

CDR3 DNA: TGTGCCAGCAGTTTCATTACTAGCGGGAGGGTCGATACGCAGTATTTT. Translation: CASSFITSGRVDTQYF. The V gene is TRBV28, the J gene TRBJ2-3; 13 bases are a match to TRBD2. Trimming removed 3 bases from V and 6 bases from J; junction bases left unmatched: 6. Per the germline V gene, CDR1 is MDHEN and CDR2 is SYDVKM. The CDR3 sequence is 16 residues long.